A selection of T cell receptor beta chains follows, all from one sample in a study of T-cell memory formation after mild COVID-19. TCRdb reanalysed the 5' RACE reads using MiXCR and keeps one entry per CDR3 protein. The repertoire holds around 410,000 distinct CDR3 sequences, with more than 20% as singletons. Sequencing was done on a sample of PBMCs or a T cell subset sorted from them (not recorded which). These receptors all stem from an adult woman who had mild COVID-19 (a few samples of this study predate the infection). Cell type and time point are not known. The CDR3 runs from the conserved cysteine through the conserved F or W. D genes are given only for firm matches. Size is omitted from some rows. Given values are once, few, many or a class for expanded clones.

j_gene	abundance	v_gene	d_gene	CDR3nt	CDR3aa
TRBJ2-3	few	TRBV7-3	TRBD2	TGTGCCAGCAGCTCCTCTGGCGGGAGGGCCGGCACAGATACGCAGTATTTT	CASSSSGGRAGTDTQYF
TRBJ1-1	few	TRBV12-3/TRBV12-4	NA	TGTGCCAGCAGTTTAACCTTAGGAGGGGGCACTGAAGCTTTCTTT	CASSLTLGGGTEAFF
TRBJ1-1	few	TRBV11-3	NA	TGTGCCAGCAGCCAAACAGGGTTCTCGGCTTTCTTT	CASSQTGFSAFF
TRBJ2-3	many	TRBV7-9	NA	TGTGCCAGCAGCCCGTATGGCACAGATACGCAGTATTTT	CASSPYGTDTQYF
TRBJ2-7	NA	TRBV6-2/TRBV6-3	TRBD2	TGTGCCAGCAAGAACGCCGGGACTAGCGTCTCCTACGAGCAGTACTTC	CASKNAGTSVSYEQYF
TRBJ2-1	NA	TRBV5-1	NA	TGCGCCAGCAGCTTGGGTAACCTATACAATGAGCAGTTCTTC	CASSLGNLYNEQFF
TRBJ2-2	NA	TRBV24-1	NA	TGTGCCACCAGCTTGGCGGAAACCGGGGAGCTGTTTTTT	CATSLAETGELFF
TRBJ1-2	few	TRBV5-1	TRBD1	TGCGCCAGCAGCCCAGGACAGGTCCCTAACTATGGCTACACCTTC	CASSPGQVPNYGYTF
TRBJ2-5	NA	TRBV5-1	NA	TGCGCCAGCAGTGGGAGGTACCAAGAGACCCAGTACTTC	CASSGRYQETQYF
TRBJ1-1	NA	TRBV9	NA	TGTGCCAGCAGCGTCGTTTGGGGCAACACTGAAGCTTTCTTT	CASSVVWGNTEAFF
TRBJ2-1	NA	TRBV24-1	TRBD2	TGTGCCACCCGGGGCGGGGGTGTGAACAATGAGCAGTTCTTC	CATRGGGVNNEQFF
TRBJ2-7	NA	TRBV4-3	TRBD1	TGCGCCAGCAGTGACAGGGTCGGGAACGAGCAGTACTTC	CASSDRVGNEQYF
TRBJ2-5	NA	TRBV24-1	NA	TGTGCCACCAGTGACTACAGCGCCCAGTACTTC	CATSDYSAQYF
TRBJ1-2	NA	TRBV29-1	TRBD1	TGCAGCGCACAGGGGAACTATGGCTACACCTTC	CSAQGNYGYTF
TRBJ1-2	NA	TRBV29-1	NA	TGCAGCGTTGAAAAAGGAGTAGGGGGCTATGGCTACACCTTC	CSVEKGVGGYGYTF
TRBJ1-2	NA	TRBV20-1	NA	TGCAGTGCTAGAGATCAGACCGGGTCCCCAACCTCTGGCTACACCTTC	CSARDQTGSPTSGYTF
TRBJ2-5	NA	TRBV12-3/TRBV12-4	NA	TGTGCCAGCAGCCAGCCCCCTCAACAAGAGACCCAGTACTTC	CASSQPPQQETQYF
TRBJ2-1	NA	TRBV15	TRBD1	TGTGCCACCAGCAGAGGGAGGACAGGGAGGTACAATGAGCAGTTCTTC	CATSRGRTGRYNEQFF
TRBJ1-1	NA	TRBV19	NA	TGTGCCAGTAAACCAGATACTAATTTTGACAGGAGAATTGGGAACACTGAAGCTTTCTTT	CASKPDTNFDRRIGNTEAFF
TRBJ2-7	NA	TRBV4-1	NA	TGCGCCAGCAGCCAAGAGAGGGCGGGGGAGCAGTACTTC	CASSQERAGEQYF
TRBJ2-7	many	TRBV6-5	TRBD2	TGTGCCAGCAGTTACTTGGGAGTAGGGACTAGTGCTAGGGAGCAGTACTTC	CASSYLGVGTSAREQYF
TRBJ1-1	few	TRBV5-1	NA	TGCGCCAGCAGCGTCGGGGGTGAAGCTTTCTTT	CASSVGGEAFF
TRBJ2-1	few	TRBV10-3	NA	TGTGCCATCAGCTGGGGTTATGAGCAGTTCTTC	CAISWGYEQFF
TRBJ2-1	NA	TRBV20-1	NA	TGCAGTGCTAGTAGATCGACAGGCAACAATGAGCAGTTCTTC	CSASRSTGNNEQFF
TRBJ2-3	few	TRBV9	TRBD2	TGTGCCAGCAGCGTAGAATTGCTAGCGGGAGCAGGGGCAGATACGCAGTATTTT	CASSVELLAGAGADTQYF
TRBJ2-7	few	TRBV24-1	NA	TGTGCCACCAGTGATGGAGCCTTAGGCTCCTACGAGCAGTACTTC	CATSDGALGSYEQYF
TRBJ1-6	NA	TRBV9	TRBD1	TGTGCCAGCACCGATGGAGGGGGCAGATCCTATAATTCACCCCTCCACTTT	CASTDGGGRSYNSPLHF
TRBJ1-4	few	TRBV3-1	NA	TGTGCCAGCAGCCTCCGGGCATGGCAGGAAAAACTGTTTTTT	CASSLRAWQEKLFF
TRBJ1-1	NA	TRBV7-9	TRBD1	TGTGCCAGCAGCTTCCCACCAGACAGGGCTAACACTGAAGCTTTCTTT	CASSFPPDRANTEAFF
TRBJ1-1	NA	TRBV19	TRBD1	TGTGCCAGTAGTACCGAGACAGGGATCACTGAAGCTTTCTTT	CASSTETGITEAFF
TRBJ2-3	NA	TRBV9	NA	TGTGCCAGCAGCGGTGGACTAAACACAGATACGCAGTATTTT	CASSGGLNTDTQYF
TRBJ2-7	many	TRBV9	NA	TGTGCCAGCAGCGTAGGGGGAAGCTCCTACGAGCAGTACTTC	CASSVGGSSYEQYF
TRBJ2-7	few	TRBV12-5	NA	TGTGCTAGTGCCCCCGGTGATCGTTGGCACTACGAGCAGTACTTC	CASAPGDRWHYEQYF
TRBJ1-2	NA	TRBV7-9	TRBD1	TGTGCCAGCAGCCCCCGGACAGGGTCCGTACTAGGGGATGGCTACACCTTC	CASSPRTGSVLGDGYTF
TRBJ2-2	NA	TRBV5-1	TRBD2	TGCGCCAGCGCTACGGGGCTAGCGGGGGCCCTAAACACCGGGGAGCTGTTTTTT	CASATGLAGALNTGELFF
TRBJ1-1	NA	TRBV4-3	TRBD1	TGCGCCAGCAGCCAAGAAAGGAGGGGGCGGGAGGACACTGAAGCTTTCTTT	CASSQERRGREDTEAFF
TRBJ2-7	NA	TRBV19	NA	TGTGCCAGTAGTAGGGGACTCTTCGGAGAGCAGTACTTC	CASSRGLFGEQYF
TRBJ1-2	few	TRBV12-3/TRBV12-4	NA	TGTGCCAGCAGTTTTGGACCGGTTAACTATGGCTACACCTTC	CASSFGPVNYGYTF
TRBJ2-1	NA	TRBV11-3	TRBD2	TGTGCCAGCAGCCCACCCCGGCCTAGCGGGAGGGCCAGCGATGAGCAGTTCTTC	CASSPPRPSGRASDEQFF
TRBJ2-3	NA	TRBV3-1	NA	TGTGCCAGCAGCCAGGCAGGGGTAAATACGCAGTATTTT	CASSQAGVNTQYF
TRBJ2-3	few	TRBV7-6	NA	TGTGCCAGCAGCTTATATCTAGCCAGCGCGCAGTATTTT	CASSLYLASAQYF
TRBJ2-1	NA	TRBV5-5	TRBD1	TGTGCCAGCAGCCCGGGACAGGGTGAATACAATGAGCAGTTCTTC	CASSPGQGEYNEQFF
TRBJ2-7	many	TRBV7-9	NA	TGTGCCAGCAGCTTAGTTGGGTCCTCCTACGAGCAGTACTTC	CASSLVGSSYEQYF
TRBJ2-5	NA	TRBV6-5	TRBD1	TGTGCCAGCAGAACCAGGACAGGGAAGGAGACCCAGTACTTC	CASRTRTGKETQYF
TRBJ2-1	few	TRBV5-1	NA	TGCGCCAGCAGCTTGGATGGCGCTTTCTACAATGAGCAGTTCTTC	CASSLDGAFYNEQFF
TRBJ2-7	few	TRBV7-3	NA	TGTGCCAGCAGCTCACCCGGGGCCGAAACCCTATACGAGCAGTACTTC	CASSSPGAETLYEQYF
TRBJ1-6	NA	TRBV11-1	NA	TGTGCCAGCAGCCCAGAGGCGGCTAAGAATTCACCCCTCCACTTT	CASSPEAAKNSPLHF
TRBJ2-2	few	TRBV12-3/TRBV12-4	NA	TGTGCCAGCTCTAGGGGGGGCGGCACCGGGGAGCTGTTTTTT	CASSRGGGTGELFF
TRBJ1-1	NA	TRBV12-3/TRBV12-4	NA	TGTGCCAGCAGTTTAAGGCTGGTCATTGAAGCTTTCTTT	CASSLRLVIEAFF
TRBJ2-2	few	TRBV12-3/TRBV12-4	TRBD2	TGTGCCAGCAGTTTACCCCGCCTAGCGGGAACGAACACCGGGGAGCTGTTTTTT	CASSLPRLAGTNTGELFF
TRBJ2-2	NA	TRBV10-1	TRBD1	TGCGCCAGCAGCCCAGGACAGGGGTCTCCCGAGGAGCTGTTTTTT	CASSPGQGSPEELFF
TRBJ1-5	few	TRBV18	TRBD1	TGTGCCAGCTCATACGACAGGGCGAGCAATCAGCCCCAGCATTTT	CASSYDRASNQPQHF
TRBJ2-7	few	TRBV7-2	TRBD2	TGTGCCAGCAGCCCCGGGACTAGCTATTTCCCCCACGAGCAGTACTTC	CASSPGTSYFPHEQYF